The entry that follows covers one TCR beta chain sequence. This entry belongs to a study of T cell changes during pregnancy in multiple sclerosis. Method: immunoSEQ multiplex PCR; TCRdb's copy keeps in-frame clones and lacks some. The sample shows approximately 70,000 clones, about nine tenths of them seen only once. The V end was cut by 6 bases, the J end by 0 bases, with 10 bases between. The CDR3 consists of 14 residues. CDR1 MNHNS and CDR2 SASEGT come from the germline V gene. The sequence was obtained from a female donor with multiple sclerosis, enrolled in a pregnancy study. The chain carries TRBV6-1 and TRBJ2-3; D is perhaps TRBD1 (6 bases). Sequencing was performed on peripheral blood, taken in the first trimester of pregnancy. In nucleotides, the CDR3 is TGTGCCAGCAGGCGGACAGAGAGCACAGATACGCAGTATTTT. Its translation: CASRRTESTDTQYF.